The T cell receptor (beta chain) described here comes from a study of blood T cell repertoires in COVID-19. Cohort allocation depended upon clinical history that participants reported. The protocol was immunoSEQ multiplex PCR, while the TCRdb copy is restricted to in-frame clones and leaves out a portion. The data show approximately 250,000 clones, around 88% seen once. The sequenced material came from PBMCs or T cells enriched from blood (not recorded which). This sequence was found in a woman aged 40 to 50 with acute COVID-19.

The CDR3 bases are TGTGCCAGCAGCTTACTCGCGGCCAGCGGCGAGCAGTACGTC. Translating gives CASSLLAASGEQYV. The chain uses TRBV11-3 and TRBJ2-7, with D maybe TRBD2 (5 bases). Deletions cut 2 bases from V and 6 bases from J, with 14 bases between. CDR3 length: 14 residues. Germline V gene data show CDR1 as SGHNT and CDR2 as YENEEA.